These 19 T cell receptor beta chains originate from one sample sequenced in a study of blood T cell repertoires in COVID-19. Assay used: immunoSEQ multiplex PCR; TCRdb lists only in-frame clones, some missing. Of around 300,000 clones detected, around 90% appear once; the ten largest clones hold 6.5% to 8%. Material for sequencing was peripheral blood. These receptors all come from a woman in her 30s with COVID-19, enrolled during active disease.

This clone appeared a few times. The rearrangement joins TRBV6-6 to TRBJ2-5; 7 positions agree with TRBD2. V lost 3 bases to trimming and J lost 7 bases; unmatched junction nucleotides: 11. Per germline, CDR1 MNHNY and CDR2 SVGAGI (reference sequence). The CDR3 is made up of 15 amino acids. CDR3 region: CASSYSRRGDATQYF. The CDR3 DNA reads TGTGCCAGCAGTTATAGTCGTCGGGGGGATGCGACCCAGTACTTC.

This clone came up a few times. V and J are TRBV18 and TRBJ1-2; D may be TRBD1 (6 bases). The germline CDR1 and CDR2 sequences are KGHSH and LQKENI. V lost 2 bases and J 4 bases, leaving 8 bases between the germline ends. CDR3 length equals 13 residues. CDR3 coding DNA: TGTGCCAGCTCACCAGGGGGCGGCTATGGCTACACCTTC. This gives the protein CASSPGGGYGYTF. The variable domain in full, with the rest retrieved from reference TRBV18 and TRBJ1-2, is NAGVMQNPRHLVRRRGQEARLRCSPMKGHSHVYWYRQLPEEGLKFMVYLQKENIIDESGMPKERFSAEFPKEGPSILRIQQVVRGDSAAYFCASSPGGGYGYTFGSGTRLTVV.

The V call is TRBV28, the J call TRBJ2-2; D gene unclear. There are 15 residues in the CDR3. CDR1 is MDHEN and CDR2 is SYDVKM in the germline V gene. Trimming shortened V by 5 bases and J by 1 base, and 11 bases separated the two germline ends. The CDR3 reads CASSIDTRNTGELFF. CDR3 coding DNA: TGTGCCAGCAGTATTGACACTCGGAACACCGGGGAGCTGTTTTTT.

This clone was picked up one time. The CDR3 sequence is CASSVEDRDSRIYEQYF. The CDR3, as DNA: TGTGCCAGCAGCGTAGAGGACAGGGACTCCAGAATTTACGAGCAGTACTTC. This chain connects TRBV9 to TRBJ2-7, with TRBD1 identical over 8 bases. Losses at the gene ends were 0 bases for V and 4 bases for J; bases not matched to a gene: 12. The CDR3 runs 17 residues. Looked up from germline, CDR1 is SGDLS and CDR2 is YYNGEE.

The chain uses TRBV10-2 and TRBJ1-6; TRBD1 aligns across 7 bases. This CDR3 comprises 15 residues. Germline assignment: CDR1 WSHSY and CDR2 SAAADI. Unmatched junction bases numbered 7, after V lost 1 base and J lost 10 bases. The CDR3 here is CASSEYRQGDSPLHF. The CDR3 DNA is TGCGCCAGCAGTGAGTACAGACAGGGAGACTCACCCCTCCACTTT.

The chain couples TRBV25-1 to TRBJ2-1, with TRBD2 identical over 7 bases. Germline assignment: CDR1 MGHDK and CDR2 SYGVNS. There are 15 residues in the CDR3. V trimming: 2 bases; J trimming: 6 bases; junction bases outside the gene matches: 7. CDR3 sequence (DNA): TGTGCCAGCAGTGAAATGGGGGACTACCTCAATGAGCAGTTCTTC. This translates into CASSEMGDYLNEQFF.

This rearrangement joins TRBV27 to TRBJ1-4, with D unclear. Germline V gene data show CDR1 as MNHEY and CDR2 as SMNVEV (reference sequence). The CDR3 sequence is 13 residues long. Trimming took off 6 bases at V and 8 bases at J, with 13 bases between the two ends. The CDR3 DNA reads TGTGCCAGCAGAGACCTACTGGAGGAAAAACTGTTTTTT. Translated: CASRDLLEEKLFF.

The genes are TRBV28 and TRBJ1-5; D ambiguous. Germline assignment: CDR1 MDHEN and CDR2 SYDVKM. This CDR3 has 11 residues. V was trimmed by 7 bases and J by 3 bases, leaving 4 bases between them. As DNA, the CDR3 is TGTGCCAGCAACACCAATCAGCCCCAGCATTTT. Its translation: CASNTNQPQHF.

V usage is TRBV30 and J usage is TRBJ2-7, with 9 bases matching TRBD1. CDR3 size: 15 residues. Germline CDR1 GTSNPN, CDR2 SVGIG (reference sequence). The V segment lost 0 bases and the J segment 1 base; nucleotides outside the gene matches: 4. The DNA for the CDR3 is TGTGCCTGGAGTGTATTTGGGACAGGGTCCTACGAGCAGTACTTC. Translating gives CAWSVFGTGSYEQYF.

The chain has TRBV9 and TRBJ1-2; TRBD1 aligns across 8 bases. With V trimmed by 4 bases and J by 3 bases, 5 bases remained unmatched. The CDR3 runs 14 residues. The V gene's germline CDR1 is SGDLS and CDR2 YYNGEE. CDR3 sequence (DNA): TGTGCCAGCAGCCCTCGACAGGGGCACTATGGCTACACCTTC. Its protein product is CASSPRQGHYGYTF.

This rearrangement joins TRBV6-4 to TRBJ2-7, with 9 nucleotides matching TRBD1. From germline, CDR1 is MRHNA and CDR2 SNTAGT. This CDR3 has 16 residues. V dropped 5 bases and J dropped 0; count of bases not matched to a gene: 8. The CDR3: CASSTRGTGSSYEQYF. The CDR3 DNA sequence: TGTGCCAGCAGTACACGGGGGACAGGGAGCTCCTACGAGCAGTACTTC.

V gene TRBV7-8 combines with J gene TRBJ2-3, with D maybe TRBD2 (6 bases). Trimming cost V 5 bases and J 5 bases, with 11 bases left between them. Per the germline V gene, CDR1 is SGHVS and CDR2 is FQNEAQ. This CDR3 has 13 residues. The CDR3 spells CASSPTAGDTQYF. The CDR3 DNA reads TGTGCCAGCAGCCCAACAGCGGGAGATACGCAGTATTTT.

The CDR3 sequence: CASSYGTTYEQYF. The CDR3 DNA reads as TGTGCCAGCAGTTACGGGACTACTTACGAGCAGTACTTC. This chain connects TRBV6-5 to TRBJ2-7; 7 bases line up with TRBD2. The CDR3 has 13 amino acids. V trimming: 2 bases; J trimming: 4 bases; junction bases outside the gene matches: 2. Germline V CDR1 and CDR2: MNHEY, SVGAGI.

V and J are TRBV6-5 and TRBJ1-3, with D unclear. V dropped 2 bases and J dropped 0 bases, with 5 bases sitting between them. Germline V gene lookup returns CDR1 MNHEY and CDR2 SVGAGI. The CDR3 covers 14 residues. For the CDR3, the DNA is TGTGCCAGCAGTTACGACTACTCTGGAAACACCATATATTTT. Translating gives CASSYDYSGNTIYF.

This clone showed up just once. The J gene is TRBJ2-7, the V gene TRBV7-2; TRBD1 matches 9 bases. CDR3 length: 16 amino acids. J gave up 1 base and V 5 bases, and 9 bases lay outside the gene matches. The germline V gene has CDR1 SGHTA and CDR2 FQGNSA. The CDR3 DNA reads TGTGCCAGCAGCCTCCCCCGGACAGGGGTTTCCTACGAGCAGTACTTC. Encoded protein: CASSLPRTGVSYEQYF.

The gene calls are TRBV5-1 and TRBJ1-1; no clear D. The germline V and J ends were trimmed by 0 bases and 3 bases, with 9 bases remaining between them. Germline values: CDR1 SGHRS, CDR2 YFSETQ. The CDR3 covers 14 residues. The CDR3 region has the DNA TGCGCCAGCAGCTTGGCCAGAGGATACACTGAAGCTTTCTTT. Protein product: CASSLARGYTEAFF.

V is TRBV11-2 and J is TRBJ1-4; TRBD1 aligns across 8 bases. Germline trimming cut 5 bases from V and 8 bases from J; bases unmatched to any gene: 13. The CDR3 totals 16 residues. CDR1 and CDR2 (germline): SGHAT, FQNNGV. The CDR3 is CASSPLRQGIEEKLFF. CDR3 DNA sequence: TGTGCCAGCAGCCCACTGCGACAGGGGATAGAGGAAAAACTGTTTTTT.

As to this clone: This CDR3 is also generated by other DNA sequences in the sample. The chain carries TRBV5-1 and TRBJ1-2; maybe TRBD1 (5 bases). The V end was cut by 1 base, the J end by 2 bases, with 9 bases between. Germline CDR1 and CDR2: SGHRS and YFSETQ. The CDR3 extends over 14 amino acids. DNA of the CDR3: TGCGCCAGCAGCTTGACAGGTGGGAACTATGGCTACACCTTC. Translating gives CASSLTGGNYGYTF.

V is TRBV30 and J is TRBJ2-3; D remains unclear. Deletions cut 2 bases from V and 0 bases from J, with 12 bases between. The CDR3 is 15 residues long. Germline V CDR1 and CDR2: GTSNPN, SVGIG (reference sequence). CDR3 in DNA: TGTGCCTGGAGTCGCCCTACCGGGAGCACAGATACGCAGTATTTT. Its protein product is CAWSRPTGSTDTQYF.